This T cell receptor beta chain is drawn from a study of blood T cell repertoires in COVID-19. Overall study: Acute-phase and convalescent COVID-19 samples originated in the United States, Italy and Spain. Sources were T cells, B-cell-depleted T cells, or PBMCs; the material itself was cDNA or gDNA.

As processed by the authors: Estimation of nucleated cell counts was performed using reference gene primer amplification. Assay: immunoSEQ multiplex PCR; the TCRdb copy retains only in-frame clones and omits some. The V and J calls and clone size are taken from that table; D and trimming were inferred from the DNA. The data show around 200,000 clones, roughly 78% seen once. The CDR3 length is 13 residues. Germline V gives CDR1 SGHDT, CDR2 YYEEEE. Trimming removed 1 base at V and 4 bases at J, with 8 bases between. This receptor was identified in a woman of 80 years or more with active or convalescent COVID-19. Sequencing was carried out using peripheral blood. This chain links TRBV5-6 with TRBJ1-2; unclear D gene. CDR3 in amino acids: CASSLLVLYGYTF. In nucleotides, the CDR3 is TGTGCCAGCAGCTTGCTGGTACTCTATGGCTACACCTTC. The whole variable domain, remainder taken from reference TRBV5-6 and TRBJ1-2, is DAGVTQSPTHLIKTRGQQVTLRCSPKSGHDTVSWYQQALGQGPQFIFQYYEEEERQRGNFPDRFSGHQFPNYSSELNVNALLLGDSALYLCASSLLVLYGYTFGSGTRLTVV.